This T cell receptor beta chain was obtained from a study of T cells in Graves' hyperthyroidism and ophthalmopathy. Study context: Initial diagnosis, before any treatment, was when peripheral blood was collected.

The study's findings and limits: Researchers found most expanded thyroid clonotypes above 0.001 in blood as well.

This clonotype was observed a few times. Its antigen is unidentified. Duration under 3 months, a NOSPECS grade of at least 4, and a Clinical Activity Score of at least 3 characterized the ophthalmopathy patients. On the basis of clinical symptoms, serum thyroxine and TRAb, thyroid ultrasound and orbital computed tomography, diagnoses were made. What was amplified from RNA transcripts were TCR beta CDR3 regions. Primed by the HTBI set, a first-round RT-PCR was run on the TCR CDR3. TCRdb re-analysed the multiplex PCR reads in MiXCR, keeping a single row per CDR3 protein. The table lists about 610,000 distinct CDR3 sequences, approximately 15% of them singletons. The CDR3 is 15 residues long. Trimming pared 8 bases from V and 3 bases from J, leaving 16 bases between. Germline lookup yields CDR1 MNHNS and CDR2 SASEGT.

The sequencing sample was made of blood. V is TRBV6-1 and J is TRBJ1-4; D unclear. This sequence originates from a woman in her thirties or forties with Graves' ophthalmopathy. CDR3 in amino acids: CASAPPGSSNEKLFF. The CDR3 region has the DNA TGTGCCAGCGCTCCCCCGGGGAGCTCTAATGAAAAACTGTTTTTT.